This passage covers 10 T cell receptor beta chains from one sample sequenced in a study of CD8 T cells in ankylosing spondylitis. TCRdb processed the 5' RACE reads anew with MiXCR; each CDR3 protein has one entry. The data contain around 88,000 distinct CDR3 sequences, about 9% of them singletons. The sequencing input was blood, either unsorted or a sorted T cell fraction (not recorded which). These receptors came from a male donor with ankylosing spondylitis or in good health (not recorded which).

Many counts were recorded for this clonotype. As DNA, the CDR3 is TGCAGCGTTGATGACCCTTTCTCCTACGAGCAGTACTTC. Its protein is CSVDDPFSYEQYF. The chain uses TRBV29-1 and TRBJ2-7, with unresolved D. This CDR3 has 13 amino acids. CDR1 is SQVTM and CDR2 is ANQGSEA in the germline V gene. V was clipped by 3 bases and J by 0 bases, with 9 bases between them.

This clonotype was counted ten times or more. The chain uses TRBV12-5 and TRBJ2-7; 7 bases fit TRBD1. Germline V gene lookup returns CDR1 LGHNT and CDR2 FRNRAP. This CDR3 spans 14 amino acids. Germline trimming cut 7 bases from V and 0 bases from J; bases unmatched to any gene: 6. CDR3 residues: CASAPGQSSYEQYF. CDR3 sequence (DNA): TGTGCTAGTGCTCCGGGACAGAGCTCCTACGAGCAGTACTTC.

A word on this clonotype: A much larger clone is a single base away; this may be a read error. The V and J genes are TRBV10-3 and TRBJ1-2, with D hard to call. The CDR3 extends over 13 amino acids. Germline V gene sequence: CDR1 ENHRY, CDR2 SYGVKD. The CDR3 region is CVISESGNYGYTF. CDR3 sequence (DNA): TGTGTCATCAGTGAGTCGGGGAACTATGGCTACACCTTC.

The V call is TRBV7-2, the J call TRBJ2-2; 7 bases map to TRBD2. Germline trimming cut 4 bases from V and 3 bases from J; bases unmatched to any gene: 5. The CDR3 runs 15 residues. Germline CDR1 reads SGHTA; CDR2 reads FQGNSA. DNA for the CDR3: TGTGCCAGCAGCTCGGGGGGTGGGGACACCGGGGAGCTGTTTTTT. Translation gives CASSSGGGDTGELFF.

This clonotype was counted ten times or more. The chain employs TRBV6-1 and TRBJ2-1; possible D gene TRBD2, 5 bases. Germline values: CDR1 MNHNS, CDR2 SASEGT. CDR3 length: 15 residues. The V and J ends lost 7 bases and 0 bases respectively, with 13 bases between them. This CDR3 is CASKTGSGSYNEQFF. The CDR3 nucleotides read TGTGCCAGCAAAACGGGGTCCGGCTCCTACAATGAGCAGTTCTTC.

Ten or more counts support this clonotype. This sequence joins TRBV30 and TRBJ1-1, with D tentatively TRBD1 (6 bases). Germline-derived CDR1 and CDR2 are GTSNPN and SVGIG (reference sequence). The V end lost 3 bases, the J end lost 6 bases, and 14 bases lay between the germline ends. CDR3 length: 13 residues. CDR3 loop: CAWRTDRRAEAFF. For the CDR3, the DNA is TGTGCCTGGAGGACGGACAGAAGGGCTGAAGCTTTCTTT.

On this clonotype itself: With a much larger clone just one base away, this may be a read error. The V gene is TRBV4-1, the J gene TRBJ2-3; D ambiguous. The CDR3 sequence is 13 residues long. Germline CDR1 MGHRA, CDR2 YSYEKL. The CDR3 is CASSQATTATQYF. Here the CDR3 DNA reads TGCGCCAGCAGCCAAGCGACCACAGCTACGCAGTATTTT.

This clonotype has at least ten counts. The CDR3 reads CASSPSGTQIAKNIQYF. CDR3 coding DNA: TGTGCCAGCTCACCATCCGGGACCCAGATAGCCAAAAACATTCAGTACTTC. The chain is built from TRBV18 and TRBJ2-4, with D possibly called TRBD1 or TRBD2 (5 bases each). V lost 2 bases to trimming and J lost 0 bases, with 14 bases between them. The CDR3 consists of 17 residues. Germline assignment: CDR1 KGHSH and CDR2 LQKENI.

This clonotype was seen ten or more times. CDR3 region: CASSDGTGSTDTQYF. CDR3 coding DNA: TGCGCCAGCAGCGATGGGACAGGGAGTACAGATACGCAGTATTTT. The chain combines TRBV5-1 with TRBJ2-3; TRBD1 matches 9 bases. The CDR3 is 15 amino acids. V lost 4 bases and J lost 3; bases outside the gene matches: 6. Germline CDR1 SGHRS, CDR2 YFSETQ.

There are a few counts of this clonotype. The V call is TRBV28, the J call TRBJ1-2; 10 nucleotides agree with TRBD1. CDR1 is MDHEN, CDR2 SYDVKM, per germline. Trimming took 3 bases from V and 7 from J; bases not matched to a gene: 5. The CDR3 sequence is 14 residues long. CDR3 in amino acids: CASSFDRGRTGYTF. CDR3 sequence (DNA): TGTGCCAGCAGTTTTGACAGGGGGCGTACTGGCTACACCTTC.